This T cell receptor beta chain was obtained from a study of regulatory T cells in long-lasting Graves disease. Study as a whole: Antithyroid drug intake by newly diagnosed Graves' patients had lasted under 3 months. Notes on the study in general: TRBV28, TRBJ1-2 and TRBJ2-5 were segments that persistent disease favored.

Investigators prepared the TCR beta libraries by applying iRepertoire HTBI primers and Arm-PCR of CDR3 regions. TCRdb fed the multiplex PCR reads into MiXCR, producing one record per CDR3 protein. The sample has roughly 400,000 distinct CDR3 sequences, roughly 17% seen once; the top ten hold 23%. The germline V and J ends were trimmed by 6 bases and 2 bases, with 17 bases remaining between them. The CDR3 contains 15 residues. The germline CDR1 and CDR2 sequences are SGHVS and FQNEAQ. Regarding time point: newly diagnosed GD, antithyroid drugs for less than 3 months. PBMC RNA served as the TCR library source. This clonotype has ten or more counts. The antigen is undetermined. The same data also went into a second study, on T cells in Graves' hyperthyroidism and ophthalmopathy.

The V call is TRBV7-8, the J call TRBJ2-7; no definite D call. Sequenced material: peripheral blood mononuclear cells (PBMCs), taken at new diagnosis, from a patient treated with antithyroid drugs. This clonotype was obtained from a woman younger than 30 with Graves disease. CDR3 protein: CASSLRDLSTYEQYF. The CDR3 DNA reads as TGTGCCAGCAGTTTAAGGGATTTAAGCACCTACGAGCAGTACTTC.